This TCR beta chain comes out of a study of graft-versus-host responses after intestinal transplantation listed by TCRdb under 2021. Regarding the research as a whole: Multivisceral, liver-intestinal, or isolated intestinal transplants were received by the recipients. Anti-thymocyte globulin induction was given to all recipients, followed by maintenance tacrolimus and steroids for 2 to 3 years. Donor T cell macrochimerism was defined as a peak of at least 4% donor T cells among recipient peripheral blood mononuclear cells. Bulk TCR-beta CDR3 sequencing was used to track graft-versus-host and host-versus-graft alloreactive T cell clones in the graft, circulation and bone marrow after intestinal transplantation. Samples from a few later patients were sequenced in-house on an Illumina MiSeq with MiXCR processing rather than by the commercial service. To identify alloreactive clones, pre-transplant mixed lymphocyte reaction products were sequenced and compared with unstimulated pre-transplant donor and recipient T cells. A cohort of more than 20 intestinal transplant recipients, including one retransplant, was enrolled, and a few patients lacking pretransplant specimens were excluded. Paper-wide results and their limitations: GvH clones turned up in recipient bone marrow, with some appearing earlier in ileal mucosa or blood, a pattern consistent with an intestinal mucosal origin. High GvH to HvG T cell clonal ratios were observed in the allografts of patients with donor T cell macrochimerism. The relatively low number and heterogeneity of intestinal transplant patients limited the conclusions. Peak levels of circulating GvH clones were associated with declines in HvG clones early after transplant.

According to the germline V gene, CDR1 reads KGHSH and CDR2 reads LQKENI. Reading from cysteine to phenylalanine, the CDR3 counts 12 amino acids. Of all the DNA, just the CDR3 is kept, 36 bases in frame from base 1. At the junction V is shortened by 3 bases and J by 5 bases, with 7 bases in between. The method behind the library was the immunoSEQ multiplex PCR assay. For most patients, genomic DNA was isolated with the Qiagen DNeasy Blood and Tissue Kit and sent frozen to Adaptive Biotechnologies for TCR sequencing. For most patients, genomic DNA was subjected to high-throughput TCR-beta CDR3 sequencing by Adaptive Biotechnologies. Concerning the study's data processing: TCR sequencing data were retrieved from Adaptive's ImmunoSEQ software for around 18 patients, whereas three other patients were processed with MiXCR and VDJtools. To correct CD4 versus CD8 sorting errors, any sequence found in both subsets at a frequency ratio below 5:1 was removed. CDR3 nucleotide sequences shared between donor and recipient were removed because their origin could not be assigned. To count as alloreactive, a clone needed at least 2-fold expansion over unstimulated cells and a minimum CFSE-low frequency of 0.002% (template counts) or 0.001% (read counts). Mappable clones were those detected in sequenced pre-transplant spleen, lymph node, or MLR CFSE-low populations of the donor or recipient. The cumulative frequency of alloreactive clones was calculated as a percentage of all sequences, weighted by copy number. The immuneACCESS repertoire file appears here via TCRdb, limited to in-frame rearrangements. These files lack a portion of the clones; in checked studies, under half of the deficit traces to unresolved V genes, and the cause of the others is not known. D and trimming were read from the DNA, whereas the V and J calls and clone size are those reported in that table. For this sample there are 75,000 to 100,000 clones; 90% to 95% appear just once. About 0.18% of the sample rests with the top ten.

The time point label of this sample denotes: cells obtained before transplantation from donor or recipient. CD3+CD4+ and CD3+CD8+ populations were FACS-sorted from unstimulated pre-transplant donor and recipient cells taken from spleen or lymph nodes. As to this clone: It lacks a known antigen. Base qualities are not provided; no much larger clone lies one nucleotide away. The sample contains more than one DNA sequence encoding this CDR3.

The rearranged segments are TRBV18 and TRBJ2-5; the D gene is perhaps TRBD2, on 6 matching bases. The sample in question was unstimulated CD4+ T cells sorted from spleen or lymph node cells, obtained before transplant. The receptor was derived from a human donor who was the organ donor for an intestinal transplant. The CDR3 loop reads CASSPGGETQYF. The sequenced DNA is TGTGCCAGCTCACCGGGGGGTGAGACCCAGTACTTC.